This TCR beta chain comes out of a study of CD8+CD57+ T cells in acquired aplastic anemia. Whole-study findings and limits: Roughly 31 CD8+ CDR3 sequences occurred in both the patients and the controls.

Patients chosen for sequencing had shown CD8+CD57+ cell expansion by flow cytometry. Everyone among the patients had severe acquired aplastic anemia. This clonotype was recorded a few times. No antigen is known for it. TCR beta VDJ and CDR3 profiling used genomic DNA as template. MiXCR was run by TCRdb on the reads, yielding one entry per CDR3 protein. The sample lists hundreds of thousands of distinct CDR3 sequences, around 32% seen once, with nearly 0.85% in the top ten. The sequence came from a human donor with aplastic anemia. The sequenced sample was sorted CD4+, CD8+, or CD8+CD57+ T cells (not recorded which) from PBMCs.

CDR3 coding DNA: TGTGCCAGCAGTTTCAGGGATCCTCAGCCCCAGCATTTT. Encoded protein: CASSFRDPQPQHF. The J gene is TRBJ1-5, the V gene TRBV12-3 or TRBV12-4, with TRBD1 as a possible D gene (5 bases). This CDR3 contains 13 residues. V lost 3 bases and J 6 bases, leaving 9 bases between the germline ends.